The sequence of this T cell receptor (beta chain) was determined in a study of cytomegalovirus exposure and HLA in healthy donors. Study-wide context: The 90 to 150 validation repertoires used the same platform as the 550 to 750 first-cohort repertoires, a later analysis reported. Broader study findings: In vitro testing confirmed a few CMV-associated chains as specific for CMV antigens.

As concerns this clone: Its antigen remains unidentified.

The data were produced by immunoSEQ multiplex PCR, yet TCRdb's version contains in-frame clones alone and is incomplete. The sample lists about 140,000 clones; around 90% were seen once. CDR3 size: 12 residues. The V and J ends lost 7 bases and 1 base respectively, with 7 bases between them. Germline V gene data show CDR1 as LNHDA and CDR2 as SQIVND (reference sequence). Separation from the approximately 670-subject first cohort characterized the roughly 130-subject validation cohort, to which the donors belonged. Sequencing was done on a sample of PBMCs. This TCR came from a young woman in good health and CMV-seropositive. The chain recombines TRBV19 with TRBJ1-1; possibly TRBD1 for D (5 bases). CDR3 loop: CASNRPNTEAFF. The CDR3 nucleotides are TGTGCCAGTAACAGGCCGAACACTGAAGCTTTCTTT.